This T cell receptor beta chain is from a study of regulatory T cells in long-lasting Graves disease. In the case of this clonotype: No antigen is known for it.

Arm-PCR with iRepertoire HTBI primers amplified the CDR3 regions for these TCR beta libraries. In TCRdb, the multiplex PCR reads were re-called with MiXCR into one record per CDR3 protein. The table records 550,000 to 650,000 distinct CDR3 sequences, 15% to 20% of them present only once. Study outcomes and limitations: Newly diagnosed disease favored TRBV20-1 and TRBJ2-1 over persistent disease.

This CDR3 is built from 12 residues. Germline V CDR1 and CDR2: SNHLY, FYNNEI. V shed 8 bases, J shed 7 bases, and the junction held 3 bases outside the gene matches. This sample's time point: newly diagnosed GD, antithyroid drugs for less than 3 months. The TCR library was prepared using RNA isolated from PBMCs. This sample also appeared in a second study, on T cells in Graves' hyperthyroidism and ophthalmopathy.

The chain uses TRBV2 and TRBJ1-5, with 9 bases lining up with TRBD1. The input for sequencing was peripheral blood mononuclear cells (PBMCs), taken at new diagnosis, from a patient treated with antithyroid drugs. This TCR was recovered from a young man with Graves disease. The CDR3 DNA follows: TGTGCCAGCGGGACAGGGCGGCAGCCCCAGCATTTT. Its translation is CASGTGRQPQHF.